The 23 T cell receptor beta chains given below trace back to one sample, sequenced in a study of CD8+ T cells in alopecia areata (dated by TCRdb to the late 2010s). The label giving this sample's time point can be read as: 24 weeks on oral tofacitinib. What the treatment or condition label conveys for this sample: oral pan-JAK inhibitor, 5-10 mg twice daily. The library was built by means of the immunoSEQ multiplex PCR assay. To provide template for TCR sequencing, every sample had RNA extracted and reverse transcribed into cDNA. This is the immuneACCESS table as TCRdb keeps it, with only in-frame sequences that have V and J called. A part of the clones is gone; compared with another copy, unresolved V genes explain less than half, and the rest is unexplained. Counted in this sample were 110,000 or so clones; less than 60% of them appeared once. The ten top clones hold about 3.4% of the sample. The source material was CD4+ T cells sorted from blood, sampled at week 24, from a patient treated with tofacitinib. These receptors were collected from a human donor with alopecia areata.

This sequence joins TRBV30 and TRBJ1-2, with TRBD1 as a possible D gene (6 bases). The CDR3 contains 13 residues. Germline CDR1 and CDR2: GTSNPN and SVGIG (reference sequence). The V and J ends lost 4 bases and 8 bases respectively, with 17 bases between them. The CDR3 DNA reads as TGTGCCTGGACACTGTCAGGGGCCGGCGGCTACACCTTC. It translates to CAWTLSGAGGYTF.

The chain uses TRBV29-1 and TRBJ1-2, with D uncertain. Germline values: CDR1 SQVTM, CDR2 ANQGSEA. V was shortened by 4 bases and J by 1 base, with 10 bases between the two germline ends. CDR3 size: 13 residues. This CDR3 is CSVGQRINYGYTF. The CDR3 coding sequence is TGCAGCGTTGGTCAGCGGATTAACTATGGCTACACCTTC.

The gene calls are TRBV7-8 and TRBJ1-4, with TRBD1 as a possible D gene (5 bases). The germline gives CDR1 SGHVS, CDR2 FQNEAQ. This CDR3 region has 15 residues. Trimming stripped 1 base from V and 8 bases from J, with 14 bases between. The CDR3 nucleotides read TGTGCCAGCAGCTTAGGAGGCAGGGTCGGAGAAAAACTGTTTTTT. Translated: CASSLGGRVGEKLFF.

The chain carries TRBV29-1 and TRBJ1-5; possible D gene TRBD1, 6 bases. Trimming removed 1 base at V and 4 bases at J, with 26 bases between. Germline V lookup: CDR1 SQVTM, CDR2 ANQGSEA. This CDR3 comprises 19 residues. CDR3 protein: CSVEAEHRAGQRGNQPQHF. In DNA, the CDR3 is TGCAGCGTTGAAGCGGAACACAGGGCCGGGCAGCGGGGTAATCAGCCCCAGCATTTT.

This clone was found once. The chain couples TRBV30 to TRBJ2-2; D not resolved. From germline, CDR1 is GTSNPN and CDR2 SVGIG (reference sequence). Trimming pared 0 bases from V and 6 bases from J, leaving 8 bases between. The CDR3 totals 13 residues. The CDR3 DNA reads as TGTGCCTGGAGTGTGTATGGGGCCGGGGAGCTGTTTTTT. Translated: CAWSVYGAGELFF.

Concerning this clone itself: A junction boundary mismatches the germline segment, possibly from a read error. The genes are TRBV7-7 and TRBJ2-5, with D possibly being TRBD2 (7 bases). The CDR3 consists of 15 residues. CDR1 and CDR2 from the germline V gene are SSHAT and FNYEAQ (reference sequence). The CDR3 DNA reads TGTGCTAGCAGCCTGGGGGCCTCCGGGAGGGAGACCCAGTACTTC. Translated: CASSLGASGRETQYF.

The V and J genes are TRBV7-2 and TRBJ2-3, with 7 bases fitting TRBD2. The CDR3 runs to 16 residues. Germline loops: CDR1 SGHTA, CDR2 FQGNSA. The V segment lost 2 bases and the J segment 0 bases; nucleotides outside the gene matches: 5. The CDR3 DNA is TGTGCCAGCAGCTTATCTAGACTAGCAAGCACAGATACGCAGTATTTT. Amino acids: CASSLSRLASTDTQYF.

The chain combines TRBV10-3 with TRBJ2-5, with D possibly TRBD1 on 6 matching bases. Looked up from germline, CDR1 is ENHRY and CDR2 is SYGVKD. Trimming removed 7 bases from V and 1 base from J, with 10 bases in between. The CDR3 extends over 13 amino acids. CDR3 amino acids: CAITNRVQETQYF. The CDR3, as DNA: TGTGCCATCACGAACAGGGTCCAAGAGACCCAGTACTTC.

The chain is built from TRBV7-2 and TRBJ2-1; the match to TRBD2 covers 7 bases. CDR1 is SGHTA and CDR2 is FQGNSA in the germline V gene. Trimming took 3 bases from V and 6 from J; bases not matched to a gene: 2. This CDR3 spans 13 amino acids. The CDR3 sequence: CASSLGLPNEQFF. In DNA form, the CDR3 reads TGTGCCAGCAGCTTGGGACTACCCAATGAGCAGTTCTTC.

J is TRBJ2-5 and V is TRBV7-2; 8 bases agree with TRBD1. The CDR3 sequence is 15 residues long. The J segment lost 2 bases and the V segment lost 3 bases, leaving 5 bases of the junction unmatched. Germline values: CDR1 SGHTA, CDR2 FQGNSA. CDR3 bases: TGTGCCAGCAGCTTCCTTGGACAGGGACAAGAGACCCAGTACTTC. Residues: CASSFLGQGQETQYF.

The chain has TRBV29-1 and TRBJ2-4, with D hard to call. The CDR3 loop spans 13 amino acids. The germline V gene encodes CDR1 SQVTM and CDR2 ANQGSEA. With 4 bases removed from V and 1 base from J, the gap between germline ends came to 8 bases. Written as DNA, the CDR3 is TGCAGCGTTGTAGGAAGCGCCAAAAACATTCAGTACTTC. It is translated as CSVVGSAKNIQYF. The full variable domain, completed using reference TRBV29-1 and TRBJ2-4, is SAVISQKPSRDICQRGTSLTIQCQVDSQVTMMFWYRQQPGQSLTLIATANQGSEATYESGFVIDKFPISRPNLTFSTLTVSNMSPEDSSIYLCSVVGSAKNIQYFGAGTRLSVL.

The rearrangement uses TRBV5-1 and TRBJ1-1; no clear D gene. V lost 2 bases and J lost 5, with 10 bases in between. Per germline, CDR1 SGHRS and CDR2 YFSETQ. The CDR3 has 13 residues. CDR3 DNA sequence: TGCGCCAGCAGCTTAGGCATGGGGACTGAAGCTTTCTTT. Translation gives CASSLGMGTEAFF.

The V call is TRBV15, the J call TRBJ2-1; 11 bases fit TRBD2. V gave up 1 base and J gave up 5 bases; unmatched junction bases: 4. The germline V gene has CDR1 LNHNV and CDR2 YYDKDF (reference sequence). CDR3 length: 16 amino acids. CDR3 sequence (DNA): TGTGCCACCAGCAGAGGTTTAGCGGGGGGGGACAATGAGCAGTTCTTC. Protein sequence: CATSRGLAGGDNEQFF.

The V gene is TRBV30, the J gene TRBJ1-5; D remains ambiguous. The germline V and J ends were trimmed by 0 bases and 3 bases, with 9 bases remaining between them. The germline V gene has CDR1 GTSNPN and CDR2 SVGIG (reference sequence). The CDR3 covers 14 residues. This CDR3 is CAWSVSSLNQPQHF. Written as DNA, the CDR3 is TGTGCCTGGAGTGTGAGTAGTCTCAATCAGCCCCAGCATTTT.

V usage is TRBV29-1 and J usage is TRBJ1-3, with a possible D match to TRBD1 (5 bases). Trimming took off 6 bases at V and 4 bases at J, with 16 bases between the two ends. In germline, CDR1 is SQVTM, CDR2 ANQGSEA. The CDR3 spans 14 residues. CDR3 in DNA: TGCAGCGTCACCCCCGACAGCGGAGGAAACACCATATATTTT. Amino acid sequence: CSVTPDSGGNTIYF. Based on the CDR3 plus reference TRBV29-1 and TRBJ1-3, the full variable domain is SAVISQKPSRDICQRGTSLTIQCQVDSQVTMMFWYRQQPGQSLTLIATANQGSEATYESGFVIDKFPISRPNLTFSTLTVSNMSPEDSSIYLCSVTPDSGGNTIYFGEGSWLTVV.

This chain uses TRBV10-3 with TRBJ2-5; D assignment may be TRBD1 or TRBD2 (5 bases each). The V gene's germline CDR1 is ENHRY and CDR2 SYGVKD. Trimming removed 10 bases from V and 2 bases from J, with 14 bases in between. The CDR3 has 13 amino acids. The CDR3 loop reads CATNRDGQETQYF. In DNA, the CDR3 is TGTGCCACCAACCGGGACGGACAAGAGACCCAGTACTTC.

This chain connects TRBV29-1 to TRBJ1-2; the D gene is possibly TRBD1 (6 bases). Germline V gives CDR1 SQVTM, CDR2 ANQGSEA. Deletions cut 6 bases from V and 4 bases from J, with 21 bases between. The CDR3 spans 15 residues. As DNA, the CDR3 is TGCAGCGTATACCAACAGGGAGCCAAATTCTATGGCTACACCTTC. Translation gives CSVYQQGAKFYGYTF.

J is TRBJ2-2 and V is TRBV15; D gene uncertain. The CDR3 length is 14 residues. V lost 6 bases, J lost 0 bases, and 8 bases lay in between. CDR1 and CDR2 from the germline V gene are LNHNV and YYDKDF (reference sequence). The CDR3 spells CATRTAANTGELFF. The CDR3 DNA follows: TGTGCCACCAGGACGGCCGCGAACACCGGGGAGCTGTTTTTT.

This clone was detected only a few times. The CDR3, as DNA: TGCGCCAGCAGCTCGGACGCCTACGAGCAGTACTTC. It translates to CASSSDAYEQYF. The chain couples TRBV5-1 to TRBJ2-7; D unresolved. V was shortened by 3 bases and J by 2 bases, with 6 bases between the two germline ends. Germline V gene lookup returns CDR1 SGHRS and CDR2 YFSETQ. The CDR3 is 12 amino acids.

V usage is TRBV29-1 and J usage is TRBJ1-2; D is undetermined. Deletions cut 3 bases from V and 6 bases from J, with 11 bases between. The CDR3 contains 12 residues. Germline CDR1 is SQVTM and CDR2 is ANQGSEA. The CDR3 bases are TGCAGCGTTGACTCCGGGAGAAATGGCTACACCTTC. Protein: CSVDSGRNGYTF.

The chain has TRBV7-9 and TRBJ1-2; possibly TRBD1 for D (5 bases). The V gene's germline CDR1 is SEHNR and CDR2 FQNEAQ (reference sequence). V was cut by 2 bases and J by 7 bases, with 17 bases left in between. CDR3 length: 15 residues. The CDR3 protein is CASSLLRGASGGYTF. The CDR3 DNA reads as TGTGCCAGCAGCTTATTACGAGGGGCGTCTGGTGGCTACACCTTC.

This clone was seen a handful of times. CDR3 protein: CASAGTRETQYF. DNA of the CDR3: TGTGCCAGCGCCGGGACTCGGGAGACCCAGTACTTC. J is TRBJ2-5 and V is TRBV2; TRBD2 is a possible D gene (6 bases). The germline V gene encodes CDR1 SNHLY and CDR2 FYNNEI. V lost 8 bases and J lost 5, with 12 bases in between. The CDR3 is 12 amino acids.

This clone was seen a single time. The chain combines TRBV7-9 with TRBJ1-1; no firm D call. This CDR3 region has 13 residues. Trimming left V 5 bases short and J 0 bases short, with 7 bases between. The germline V gene encodes CDR1 SEHNR and CDR2 FQNEAQ (reference sequence). The CDR3 coding sequence is TGTGCCAGCAGCCCGCAGATGAACACTGAAGCTTTCTTT. Encoded protein: CASSPQMNTEAFF.